This T cell receptor beta chain was sequenced for a study of blood T cell repertoires in COVID-19 (dated by TCRdb to the early 2020s). In terms of the full investigation: Samples from collaborators originated in the United States, Italy and Spain and spanned both the acute and convalescent phases of COVID-19. The prospective study material was composed of cDNA or gDNA derived from T cells, B-cell-depleted T cells, or PBMCs. The dataset comprised deeply sampled blood TCRbeta repertoires from subjects exposed to, actively infected with, or recovered from COVID-19. The repertoires were released in a freely available public database meant as a resource for research on the immune response to SARS-CoV-2. Samples were obtained from the ongoing ImmuneRACE study (first 160 participants) and from 1,254 subjects provided by 6 global collaborators. Sample metadata almost always included a de-identified subject ID, COVID-19 status, age in years and sex. HLA class I and class II types, where available, came from metadata supplied by the sample provider rather than from assay-based typing.

TCRbeta CDR3 regions were amplified from genomic DNA using the immunoSEQ Assay, a bias-controlled multiplex PCR. In the paper's pipeline: The number of nucleated cells in each sample was estimated from the amplification of reference gene primers within the assay. Sequence reads were collapsed and filtered to measure the absolute abundance of every unique TCRbeta CDR3 rearrangement. Productive Simpson clonality was computed per sample as the square root of Simpson's diversity index over productive rearrangements. The table comes from immuneACCESS by way of TCRdb, which keeps in-frame sequences with V and J called. Part of the clones is missing from these tables; in studies checked, under half for an unresolved V gene and the rest for unknown reasons. That table furnishes V, J and clone size, whereas the DNA furnished D and trimming. In all, the sample holds 120,000 to 150,000 clones, and 75% to 90% of those were seen once. Clones ranked in the top ten supply 9.5% to 12% of the sample.

The collaborating institutions used their own protocols to collect whole blood in K2EDTA tubes. For TCRbeta analysis, collaborators shipped samples in one of three forms: frozen whole blood, isolated PBMCs, or DNA extracted from either of those sample types. About this clone itself: No cognate antigen has been identified for it. Base qualities are not at hand, and no much larger clone is one base apart.

What the research found in general, with its limitations: How much clinical and demographic metadata was included differed by source and by participant, and the metadata was provided uncurated.

This TCR came from a woman at least 80 years old with acute or convalescent COVID-19. Sequencing input: peripheral blood.

The CDR3 amino acid sequence is: CASSALGSVMGELFF. The bases are TGTGCCAGCAGCGCCCTGGGCTCGGTAATGGGGGAGCTGTTTTTT. The chain employs TRBV5-6 and TRBJ2-2; too little of a D gene remains to name it. Spanning cysteine to phenylalanine, the CDR3 consists of 15 amino acids. Only the CDR3 portion is preserved as DNA: 45 bases, with reading frame beginning at the first base. The V end loses 4 bases and the J end loses 8 bases, and a stretch of 18 bases separates them. Based on the germline V gene, the CDR1 and CDR2 sequences are SGHDT and YYEEEE.